The entry that follows covers one TCR beta chain sequence. These data belong to a study of cytomegalovirus exposure and HLA in healthy donors. Trimming removed 0 bases from V and 1 base from J, with 10 bases in between. Germline CDR1 and CDR2: SNHLY and FYNNEI. The CDR3 sequence is 16 residues long. This PCR relied on a set of 60 Vbeta primers and 13 Jbeta primers. Profiled with immunoSEQ multiplex PCR; TCRdb holds only in-frame clones, not every one. The repertoire includes about 150,000 clones, around 70% of them detected once, and approximately 2.3% sits in the top ten. V usage is TRBV2 and J usage is TRBJ1-3; weak D call: TRBD1 (6 bases). The source of this sequence is a woman aged 60-70 years in good health and CMV-seropositive. Material for sequencing was PBMCs. In DNA form, the CDR3 reads TGTGCCAGCAGTGAAGCTCGGACAGTATCTGGAAACACCATATATTTT. Protein: CASSEARTVSGNTIYF.